This T cell receptor (beta chain) comes out of a study of T cell repertoires in cytomegalovirus infection. Study summary: CMV infection plus the matching HLA type was flagged by public TCR beta signatures.

This clonotype was found many times. TCRdb processed the reads anew with MiXCR; each CDR3 protein has one entry. The sample contains about 260,000 distinct CDR3 sequences, approximately 10% of which appear only once. This CDR3 is 12 amino acids long. Germline values: CDR1 MNHEY, CDR2 SVGEGT. Trimming cost V 5 bases and J 3 bases, with 8 bases left between them. This chain joins TRBV6-2 or TRBV6-3 and TRBJ2-7, with D uncertain. Sequenced material: PBMCs. This receptor was identified in a human donor in good health (CMV status not recorded). Some clones in this sample may be carry-over from other donors' samples. CDR3 region: CASSGFVYEQYF. The CDR3 DNA sequence: TGTGCCAGCAGTGGGTTTGTCTACGAGCAGTACTTC.